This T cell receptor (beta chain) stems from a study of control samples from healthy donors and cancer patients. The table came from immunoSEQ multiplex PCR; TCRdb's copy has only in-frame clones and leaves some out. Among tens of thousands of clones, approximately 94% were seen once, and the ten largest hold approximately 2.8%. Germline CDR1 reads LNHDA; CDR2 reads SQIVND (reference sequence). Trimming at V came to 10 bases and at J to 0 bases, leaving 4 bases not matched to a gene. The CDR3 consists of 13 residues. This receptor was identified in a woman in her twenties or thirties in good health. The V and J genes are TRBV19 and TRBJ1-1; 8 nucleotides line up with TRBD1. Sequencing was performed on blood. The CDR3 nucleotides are TGTGCCACCCGGACAGGGATGAACACTGAAGCTTTCTTT. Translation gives CATRTGMNTEAFF.